This T cell receptor beta chain was sequenced for a study of Tregs in tolerant kidney transplant recipients. The CDR3 has 11 residues. In germline, CDR1 is MNHEY, CDR2 SMNVEV (reference sequence). Between the trimmed V and J ends, which lost 10 bases and 4 bases, there was a span of 10 bases. Unstimulated Tregs (CD4+CD25+CD127-) and CD4+CD25- non-Tregs were sorted from PBMCs. Clones were read by immunoSEQ multiplex PCR, and TCRdb kept only the in-frame ones, dropping some. The top ten hold approximately 0.62% of the sample, which has more than 95,000 clones, 92% seen once. The sequencing input was CD4+ T cells from blood. The sequence came from a human donor in good health. The chain is built from TRBV27 and TRBJ1-2; maybe TRBD1 (5 bases). CDR3 protein: CAIWGGYGYTF. The CDR3 nucleotides are TGTGCCATCTGGGGGGGCTATGGCTACACCTTC.